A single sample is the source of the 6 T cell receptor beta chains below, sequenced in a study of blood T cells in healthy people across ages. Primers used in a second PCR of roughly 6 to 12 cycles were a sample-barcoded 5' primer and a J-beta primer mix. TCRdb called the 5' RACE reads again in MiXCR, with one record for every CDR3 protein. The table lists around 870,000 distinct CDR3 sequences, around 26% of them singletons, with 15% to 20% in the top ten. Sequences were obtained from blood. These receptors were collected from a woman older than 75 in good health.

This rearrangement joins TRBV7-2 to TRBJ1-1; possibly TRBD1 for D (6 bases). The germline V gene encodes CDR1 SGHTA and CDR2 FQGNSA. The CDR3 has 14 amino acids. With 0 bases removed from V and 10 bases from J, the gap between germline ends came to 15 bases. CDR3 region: CASSLARTERGAFF. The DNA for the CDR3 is TGTGCCAGCAGCTTAGCTAGGACAGAGAGGGGAGCTTTCTTT.

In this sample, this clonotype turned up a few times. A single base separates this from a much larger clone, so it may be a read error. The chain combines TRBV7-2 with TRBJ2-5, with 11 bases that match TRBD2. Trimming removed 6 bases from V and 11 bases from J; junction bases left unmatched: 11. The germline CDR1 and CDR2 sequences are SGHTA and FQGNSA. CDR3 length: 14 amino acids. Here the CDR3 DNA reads TGTGCCAGCAGGTTTAGCGGGGGGGCCAATGAGCAGTACTTC. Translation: CASRFSGGANEQYF.

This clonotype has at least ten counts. In nucleotides, the CDR3 is TGTGCCAGCAGTTACTCAACCGGGACAGCATATTATAGCAATCAGCCCCAGCATTTT. This codes for CASSYSTGTAYYSNQPQHF. The chain is built from TRBV6-5 and TRBJ1-5; the match to TRBD1 covers 7 bases. There are 19 residues in the CDR3. Germline V gene lookup returns CDR1 MNHEY and CDR2 SVGAGI. J lost 0 bases, V lost 0 bases, and 11 bases had no gene match.

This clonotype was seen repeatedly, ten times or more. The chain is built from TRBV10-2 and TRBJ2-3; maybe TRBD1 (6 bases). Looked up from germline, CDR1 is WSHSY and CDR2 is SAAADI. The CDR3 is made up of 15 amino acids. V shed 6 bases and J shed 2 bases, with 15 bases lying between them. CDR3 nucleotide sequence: TGCGCCAGCAGAAATATCGGACAGCTCACAGATACGCAGTATTTT. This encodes CASRNIGQLTDTQYF.

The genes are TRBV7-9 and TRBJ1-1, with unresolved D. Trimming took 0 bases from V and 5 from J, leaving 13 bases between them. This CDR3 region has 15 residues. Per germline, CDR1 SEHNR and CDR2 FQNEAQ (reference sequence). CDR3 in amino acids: CASSLALGIKTEAFF. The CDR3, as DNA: TGTGCCAGCAGCTTAGCGCTAGGGATAAAGACTGAAGCTTTCTTT.

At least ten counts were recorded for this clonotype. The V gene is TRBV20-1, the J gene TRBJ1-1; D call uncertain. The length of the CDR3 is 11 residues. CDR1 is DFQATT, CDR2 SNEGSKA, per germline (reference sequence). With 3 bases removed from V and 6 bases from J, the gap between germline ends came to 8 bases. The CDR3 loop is CSASATAEAFF. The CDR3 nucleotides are TGCAGTGCTAGCGCCACGGCTGAAGCTTTCTTT.